This TCR beta chain was recorded in a study of blood T cells in healthy people across ages. The germline CDR1 and CDR2 sequences are SGHTA and FQGNSA. Trimming shortened V by 5 bases and J by 3 bases, and 15 bases separated the two germline ends. The CDR3 is made up of 15 amino acids. This clonotype was recorded a few times. It was with a sample-barcoded 5' primer and a J-beta primer mix that a second PCR of roughly 7 to 12 cycles was run. All cDNA molecules were each tagged by a template-switch adaptor with 12 random nucleotides. TCRdb re-called the 5' RACE reads through MiXCR, storing one row per CDR3 protein. The table has some 920,000 distinct CDR3 sequences, 51% seen once; the top ten hold around 21%.

This TCR came from a woman aged 55-70 years in good health. Sequenced sample: blood. The chain has TRBV7-2 and TRBJ2-3; D is unclear. The CDR3 DNA is TGTGCCAGCAGCCCACGATCAGGTCCTACAGATACGCAGTATTTT. Its protein product is CASSPRSGPTDTQYF.